Each of the 9 T cell receptor beta chains below was sequenced from the same sample in a study of cytomegalovirus exposure and HLA in healthy donors. A multiplex PCR was run with 60 Vbeta primers and 13 Jbeta primers. The table came from immunoSEQ multiplex PCR; TCRdb's copy has only in-frame clones and leaves some out. This table holds approximately 61,000 clones, approximately 72% found once. The sequenced material came from PBMCs. The receptor source for this set is a man aged 45 to 65 in good health and CMV-seropositive.

The CDR3 bases are TGTGCCAGCAGCTCCGAGACCGGGACACCGACTAGCACAGATACGCAGTATTTT. It yields the protein CASSSETGTPTSTDTQYF. The chain carries TRBV7-3 and TRBJ2-3, with a tentative D call TRBD1 (6 bases). The CDR3 runs to 18 residues. Germline V gene data show CDR1 as SGHTA and CDR2 as FQGTGA. The V gene lost 4 bases and the J gene lost 0 bases, with 20 bases spanning the gap. The variable domain in full, with the rest retrieved from reference TRBV7-3 and TRBJ2-3, is GAGVSQTPSNKVTEKGKYVELRCDPISGHTALYWYRQSLGQGPEFLIYFQGTGAADDSGLPNDRFFAVRPEGSVSTLKIQRTERGDSAVYLCASSSETGTPTSTDTQYFGPGTRLTVL.

This clone was counted a few times. The chain has TRBV7-9 and TRBJ1-1; unclear D gene. Germline assignment: CDR1 SEHNR and CDR2 FQNEAQ (reference sequence). The CDR3 contains 14 residues. V shed 5 bases and J shed 3 bases, with 13 bases lying between them. The CDR3 protein is CASSPLILDTEAFF. The CDR3 region has the DNA TGTGCCAGCAGCCCTCTGATTTTAGACACTGAAGCTTTCTTT.

The rearrangement links TRBV11-3 to TRBJ2-3; 8 bases map to TRBD1. The V and J ends lost 1 base and 3 bases, in that order; junction bases with no gene match: 6. This CDR3 comprises 16 residues. Germline V CDR1 and CDR2: SGHNT, YENEEA. CDR3 coding DNA: TGTGCCAGCAGCTTAGGTGGACAGGGCAAGACAGATACGCAGTATTTT. Protein product: CASSLGGQGKTDTQYF.

This clone has more than one count but fewer than ten. The V call is TRBV7-9, the J call TRBJ1-1; TRBD1 matches 8 bases. Trimming at V came to 5 bases and at J to 1 base, leaving 6 bases not matched to a gene. Germline assignment: CDR1 SEHNR and CDR2 FQNEAQ (reference sequence). The CDR3 sequence is 15 residues long. The CDR3 nucleotides are TGTGCCAGCAGCGAATATGGACAGGGGAACACTGAAGCTTTCTTT. Its translation: CASSEYGQGNTEAFF.

The chain has TRBV10-2 and TRBJ2-1, with D unresolved. Between the trimmed V and J ends, which lost 6 bases and 10 bases, there was a span of 16 bases. CDR1 is WSHSY, CDR2 SAAADI, per germline. CDR3 length equals 13 residues. The CDR3 region has the DNA TGCGCCAGCAGGATCGTGGGTGACTGGGAGCAGTTCTTC. As protein: CASRIVGDWEQFF.

The V gene is TRBV9, the J gene TRBJ2-1; 7 positions agree with TRBD2. This CDR3 is 13 amino acids long. Germline CDR1 and CDR2: SGDLS and YYNGEE. The V gene end was trimmed by 4 bases and the J gene end by 9 bases; junction bases not matched to a gene: 7. CDR3 DNA: TGTGCCAGCAGCTCTAGCGGCTGGGGTGAGCAGTTCTTC. It encodes CASSSSGWGEQFF. The complete variable domain, with remaining parts taken from reference TRBV9 and TRBJ2-1, reads DSGVTQTPKHLITATGQRVTLRCSPRSGDLSVYWYQQSLDQGLQFLIQYYNGEERAKGNILERFSAQQFPDLHSELNLSSLELGDSALYFCASSSSGWGEQFFGPGTRLTVL.

This chain connects TRBV5-6 to TRBJ1-2, with TRBD1 matching 7 bases. CDR1 is SGHDT, CDR2 YYEEEE, per germline. This CDR3 region has 15 residues. V lost 4 bases, J lost 3 bases, and 9 bases stayed unmatched. The CDR3 here is CASSPDRVVDYGYTF. DNA for the CDR3: TGTGCCAGCAGCCCAGACAGGGTTGTGGACTATGGCTACACCTTC.

The chain employs TRBV6-1 and TRBJ1-2, with D maybe TRBD1 (5 bases). V was shortened by 6 bases and J by 5 bases, with 16 bases between the two germline ends. This CDR3 spans 14 amino acids. Germline lookup yields CDR1 MNHNS and CDR2 SASEGT. CDR3 sequence reads: CASSDSSLWYGYTF. The CDR3 DNA follows: TGTGCCAGCAGCGACAGCTCTTTGTGGTATGGCTACACCTTC.

The chain carries TRBV7-2 and TRBJ1-4; D is uncertain. The CDR3 is 14 amino acids. The germline V gene has CDR1 SGHTA and CDR2 FQGNSA. V was trimmed by 5 bases and J by 8 bases, leaving 15 bases between them. CDR3 DNA sequence: TGTGCCAGCAGCGTGGAGGGCTTTGGAGAAAAACTGTTTTTT. The encoded protein is CASSVEGFGEKLFF.